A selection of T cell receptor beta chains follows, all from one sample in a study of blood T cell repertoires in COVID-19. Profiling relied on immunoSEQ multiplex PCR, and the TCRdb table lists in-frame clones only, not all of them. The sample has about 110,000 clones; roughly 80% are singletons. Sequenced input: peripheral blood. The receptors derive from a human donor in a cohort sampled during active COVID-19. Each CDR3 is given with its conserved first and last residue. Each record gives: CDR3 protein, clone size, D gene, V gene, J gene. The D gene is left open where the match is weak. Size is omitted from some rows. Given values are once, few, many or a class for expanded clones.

CASSQAGFFNEQFF	few	NA	TRBV6-2/TRBV6-3	TRBJ2-1
CASSGWGSGEYNEQFF	NA	NA	TRBV7-8	TRBJ2-1
CASSSSGTSGGETQYF	NA	TRBD2	TRBV5-4	TRBJ2-5
CASSLSGLYNEQFF	few	NA	TRBV27	TRBJ2-1
CASSRLDRGPDTQYF	NA	TRBD1	TRBV18	TRBJ2-3
CASSLRAGVGGNEQFF	NA	TRBD2	TRBV7-2	TRBJ2-1
CASSPDEGLSWGYTF	NA	NA	TRBV18	TRBJ1-2
CASRRDRNYGYTF	NA	NA	TRBV6-5	TRBJ1-2
CASSQDPVSGANGELFF	NA	NA	TRBV4-2	TRBJ2-2
CASSRGTTTGRNEKLFF	NA	NA	TRBV5-4	TRBJ1-4
CASSLTFQTGTNTGELFF	NA	NA	TRBV5-1	TRBJ2-2
CASSPATGTEAFF	NA	NA	TRBV7-2	TRBJ1-1
CARGTSGRALSVGELFF	NA	TRBD2	TRBV19	TRBJ2-2
CASSLQGLDIQYF	NA	TRBD1	TRBV2	TRBJ2-4
CASRPTGNSPLHF	NA	NA	TRBV27	TRBJ1-6
CASSKQGKDTEAFF	NA	NA	TRBV3-1/TRBV3-2	TRBJ1-1
CASSPMTTGRTEAFF	NA	NA	TRBV5-4	TRBJ1-1
CASSLGGVQNSPLHF	NA	NA	TRBV28	TRBJ1-6
CASSRNTGTGGKTQYF	NA	TRBD1	TRBV28	TRBJ2-5
CASSPGAVVSGDTQYF	NA	NA	TRBV11-2	TRBJ2-3
CAWSRQAMNTEAFF	NA	NA	TRBV30	TRBJ1-1
CASSSHGTGIGNTIYF	NA	TRBD1	TRBV7-2	TRBJ1-3
CASSINRGETQYF	NA	TRBD1	TRBV6-5	TRBJ2-5
CASSWDSPTYNEQFF	NA	NA	TRBV5-1	TRBJ2-1
CASSPPGSFSGNTIYF	once	NA	TRBV18	TRBJ1-3
CASSISPDRGIGYTF	NA	TRBD1	TRBV19	TRBJ1-2
CASSPRQGSGNTIYF	NA	TRBD1	TRBV5-1	TRBJ1-3
CASSPSVLGAEAFF	NA	NA	TRBV18	TRBJ1-1
CASSLEAGGTGELFF	NA	TRBD2	TRBV5-4	TRBJ2-2
CASSEGLLLGEQYF	few	NA	TRBV9	TRBJ2-7
CASSFWDIKNIQYF	NA	NA	TRBV5-6	TRBJ2-4
CASRDSGRPRDTQYF	NA	NA	TRBV19	TRBJ2-3
CSVGLAGSYEQYF	few	TRBD2	TRBV29-1	TRBJ2-7
CASSLRESYEQYF	NA	NA	TRBV7-2	TRBJ2-7
CASSLTRGPAGELFF	NA	TRBD1	TRBV23-1	TRBJ2-2
CASSRQGENQPQHF	NA	TRBD1	TRBV18	TRBJ1-5
CASGLGTGDIYGYTF	NA	TRBD1	TRBV12-5	TRBJ1-2
CASSRAGDEKLFF	NA	NA	TRBV18	TRBJ1-4
CSVGDYSSTVTQYF	NA	TRBD2	TRBV29-1	TRBJ2-3
CATSRVMQGDNEQFF	NA	TRBD1	TRBV15	TRBJ2-1
CASSQSREGTDTQYF	NA	TRBD2	TRBV4-3	TRBJ2-3
CASSIGLGMVETQYF	NA	NA	TRBV19	TRBJ2-5
CASSPSGEETQYF	NA	TRBD2	TRBV6-6	TRBJ2-5
CASSLSAVSSYEQYF	once	NA	TRBV7-9	TRBJ2-7
CASSFMIPGSNSPLHF	NA	NA	TRBV27	TRBJ1-6
CASSKWTGINQPQHF	NA	TRBD1	TRBV5-6	TRBJ1-5